This T cell receptor (beta chain) was captured in a study of T cell responses to AZD1222 COVID-19 vaccine. General observations from the study: The study found Spike-specific TCR breadth and depth rose after two AZD1222 doses. The span of vaccine-associated CD4 TCRs extended across spike, with dominance at 160-218 and 743-854.

The V end was cut by 0 bases, the J end by 4 bases, with 5 bases between. The CDR3 consists of 13 residues. From germline, CDR1 is SGHNT and CDR2 YYREEE (reference sequence). Sequencing was performed with immunoSEQ multiplex PCR; in TCRdb, only in-frame clones are kept and a portion is missing. The table records 84,000 or so clones, 88% of them present only once. Turning to this clone: As yet, its antigen is unknown. Other DNA sequences in this sample translate to the same CDR3.

The clonotype comes from an adult in good health. The sample consisted of peripheral blood, taken on day 0 of MenACWY control vaccination. This sequence joins TRBV5-4 and TRBJ1-5; D is ambiguous. The CDR3 nucleotides are TGTGCCAGCAGCTTGGGAGAAAATCAGCCCCAGCATTTT. Translated: CASSLGENQPQHF. Full variable domain (missing parts from reference TRBV5-4 and TRBJ1-5): ETGVTQSPTHLIKTRGQQVTLRCSSQSGHNTVSWYQQALGQGPQFIFQYYREEENGRGNFPPRFSGLQFPNYSSELNVNALELDDSALYLCASSLGENQPQHFGDGTRLSIL.